This T cell receptor (beta chain) was recovered during a study of T cells in Graves' hyperthyroidism and ophthalmopathy. Overall study: Peripheral blood was drawn at first diagnosis, prior to all treatment.

There were TCR beta CDR3 regions amplified from RNA transcripts. Primed by the HTBI set, a first-round RT-PCR was run on the TCR CDR3. Each CDR3 protein is one row after TCRdb ran MiXCR on the multiplex PCR reads. The data show around 600,000 distinct CDR3 sequences, with around 15% seen just once and under 15% held by the top ten. This clonotype was observed a few times. Germline assignment: CDR1 SQVTM and CDR2 ANQGSEA. The CDR3 consists of 12 residues. Trimming took off 0 bases at V and 8 bases at J, with 8 bases between the two ends. Diagnoses were established using clinical symptoms, serum thyroxine and TRAb, thyroid ultrasound and orbital computed tomography. The PBMCs studied were ones that came from about 10 ml fresh peripheral blood.

The TCR originated in a woman aged 50 to 60 with Graves' ophthalmopathy. Source material: blood. The rearrangement joins TRBV29-1 to TRBJ2-4; the D is unclear. CDR3 region: CSVEDRIDIQYF. DNA for the CDR3: TGCAGCGTTGAAGATCGTATAGACATTCAGTACTTC. Full variable domain (remainder filled in from reference TRBV29-1 and TRBJ2-4): SAVISQKPSRDICQRGTSLTIQCQVDSQVTMMFWYRQQPGQSLTLIATANQGSEATYESGFVIDKFPISRPNLTFSTLTVSNMSPEDSSIYLCSVEDRIDIQYFGAGTRLSVL.